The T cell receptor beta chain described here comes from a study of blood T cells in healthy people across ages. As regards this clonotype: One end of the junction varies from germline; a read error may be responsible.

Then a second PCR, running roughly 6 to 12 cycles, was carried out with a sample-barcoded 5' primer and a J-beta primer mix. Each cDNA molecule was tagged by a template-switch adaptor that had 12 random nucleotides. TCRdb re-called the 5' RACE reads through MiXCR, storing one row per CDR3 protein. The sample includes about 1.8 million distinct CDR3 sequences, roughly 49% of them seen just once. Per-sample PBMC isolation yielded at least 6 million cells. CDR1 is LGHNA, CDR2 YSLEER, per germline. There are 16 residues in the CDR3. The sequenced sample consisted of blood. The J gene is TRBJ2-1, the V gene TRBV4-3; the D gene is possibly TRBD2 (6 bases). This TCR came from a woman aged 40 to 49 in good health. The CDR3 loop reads CAGSQAPWRGYNEQFF. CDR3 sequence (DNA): TGCGCCGGCAGCCAAGCTCCCTGGCGGGGATACAATGAGCAGTTCTTC.